The source of this TCR beta chain is a study of blood T cell repertoires in COVID-19 (TCRdb year 2020). For context, the study as a whole: Samples covering the acute and convalescent phases of COVID-19 were provided by collaborators in the United States, Italy and Spain. The prospective study material was composed of cDNA or gDNA derived from T cells, B-cell-depleted T cells, or PBMCs. Subjects who had been exposed to COVID-19, were actively infected with it, or had recovered from it provided the deeply sampled blood TCRbeta repertoires that made up the dataset. The repertoires were released in a freely available public database intended as a resource for research on the immune response to SARS-CoV-2. The samples were drawn from the first 160 participants of the ongoing ImmuneRACE study and from 1,200 or so subjects provided by 6 global collaborators. Nearly every sample came with metadata listing a de-identified subject ID, COVID-19 status, age in years and sex. HLA class I and class II types, where available, came from metadata supplied by the sample provider rather than from assay-based typing.

TCRbeta CDR3 regions were amplified from genomic DNA by means of the immunoSEQ Assay, a bias-controlled multiplex PCR. In the authors' own workflow: The number of nucleated cells in each sample was estimated by amplification of reference gene primers within the assay. To quantify the absolute abundance of each unique TCRbeta CDR3 rearrangement, sequence reads were collapsed and filtered. For each sample, productive Simpson clonality was calculated by taking the square root of Simpson's diversity index across productive rearrangements. Sourced from immuneACCESS, this table was stored by TCRdb with only in-frame sequences that have V and J called. A share of the clones is absent; for the studies checked, an unresolved V gene accounts for under half, and the remainder has no known explanation. Clonal size and the V and J genes are those of that table, whereas D and trimming came from the DNA. Present in this sample are some 46,000 clones, roughly 85% of which were seen just once. Roughly 6.7% of the sample is taken by the ten largest.

Reading the germline V gene (reference sequence) gives CDR1 MNHEY and CDR2 SMNVEV. From its cysteine to its phenylalanine, the CDR3 spans 13 amino acids. The sequence is cut down to CDR3 DNA, 39 bases in frame from base 1. V and J lose 11 bases and 5 bases, and a span of 15 bases separates them. Remarks on this clone: Its antigen has not been determined. No qualities accompany the bases; no much larger clone lies one base away.

The collaborating institutions used their own protocols to collect whole blood in K2EDTA tubes. For TCRbeta analysis, collaborators shipped samples as frozen whole blood, isolated PBMCs, or DNA extracted from either of those sample types. Broad study findings and their caveats: Clinical and demographic metadata were provided uncurated, with the amount varying by source and participant.

The V and J segments used are TRBV27 and TRBJ2-2; TRBD2 is a possible D gene, resting on 5 matching bases. This clonotype was sampled from a man aged 55 to 69 with acute or convalescent COVID-19. Sequenced material: peripheral blood. The DNA sequence is TGTGCCGGAGGATTACATTCAACCGGGGAGCTGTTTTTT. The translation is CAGGLHSTGELFF.